This T cell receptor (beta chain) stems from a study of cytomegalovirus exposure and HLA in healthy donors. Study results and caveats: Later work found most CMV-associated TCR beta chains apparently HLA-restricted. Some TCR beta chains (around 180 of them) were listed as cytomegalovirus-associated.

The PCR ran on 60 Vbeta and 13 Jbeta primers. Per the authors' pipeline: Roughly 11 million shared chains were among the 65 million to 85 million unique TCR beta chains that a later analysis counted. Clones were read by immunoSEQ multiplex PCR, and TCRdb kept only the in-frame ones, dropping some. V and J calls and clone size are those listed in that table; D and trimming were worked out from the DNA. This sample contains tens of thousands of clones. As to this clone: Its antigen remains unknown.

The CDR3 runs to 14 residues. This sequence was found in a woman between 45 and 65 years old in good health and CMV-seropositive. This chain links TRBV21-1 with TRBJ2-7; the listed D gene, TRBD2, was not tested against the DNA. TRBV21-1 is a listed pseudogene. Sequencing was done on a sample of PBMCs. The CDR3 region has the DNA TGTGCCAGCTTCCAAGACGGGAGTCACTACGAGCAGTACTTC. Protein sequence: CASFQDGSHYEQYF.